A selection of T cell receptor beta chains follows, all from one sample in a study of T cell responses to AZD1222 COVID-19 vaccine. Some clones are missing from TCRdb's copy, which holds only in-frame ones; the method was immunoSEQ multiplex PCR. The profile shows around 190,000 clones, roughly 88% of them singletons. The material was peripheral blood, obtained 28 days after the second AZD1222 dose. The receptors shown here come from an adult who received the AZD1222 COVID-19 vaccine. The CDR3 runs from the conserved cysteine through the conserved F or W. Each record gives: V gene, D gene, clone size, J gene, CDR3 protein, CDR3 DNA. The D gene is left open where the match is weak. Expanded clones get a size class; other rows say once, few or many, or leave the size out.

TRBV7-8	TRBD1	.	TRBJ2-2	CASSPTGGNTGELFF	TGTGCCAGCAGCCCGACAGGGGGTAACACCGGGGAGCTGTTTTTT
TRBV9	TRBD2	.	TRBJ2-5	CASQRGVGETQYF	TGTGCCAGCCAGCGGGGGGTGGGAGAGACCCAGTACTTC
TRBV19	.	.	TRBJ1-1	CASSPDRANTEAFF	TGTGCCAGTAGTCCCGATCGGGCGAACACTGAAGCTTTCTTT
TRBV5-8	.	.	TRBJ1-2	CASSSQGAYGYTF	TGTGCCAGCAGCTCACAGGGTGCCTATGGCTACACCTTC
TRBV6-5	TRBD1	.	TRBJ1-1	CASSYSAGTGGTEAFF	TGTGCCAGCAGTTACTCAGCCGGGACAGGGGGCACTGAAGCTTTCTTT
TRBV5-1	TRBD2	.	TRBJ2-3	CASSLGGGSTDTQYF	TGCGCCAGCAGCTTAGGCGGGGGTAGCACAGATACGCAGTATTTT
TRBV3-1/TRBV3-2	TRBD2	.	TRBJ2-1	CASSQVGGSYNEQFF	TGTGCCAGCAGCCAAGTCGGGGGGTCCTACAATGAGCAGTTCTTC
TRBV19	.	.	TRBJ2-7	CASSISVATYEQYF	TGTGCCAGTAGTATATCTGTGGCGACCTACGAGCAGTACTTC
TRBV29-1	.	.	TRBJ1-4	CSVEVGGGGEKLFF	TGCAGCGTTGAAGTCGGGGGCGGGGGTGAAAAACTGTTTTTT
TRBV18	TRBD1	.	TRBJ1-2	CASSPRVGQGVNYGYTF	TGTGCCAGCTCACCACGCGTGGGGCAGGGGGTTAACTATGGCTACACCTTC
TRBV9	.	.	TRBJ1-2	CASSPDGSYGYTF	TGTGCCAGCAGCCCGGATGGATCCTATGGCTACACCTTC
TRBV19	.	.	TRBJ2-2	CASSIPTGELFF	TGTGCCAGTAGTATTCCCACCGGGGAGCTGTTTTTT
TRBV6-2/TRBV6-3	.	.	TRBJ2-7	CASSYTRVEQYF	TGTGCCAGCAGTTACACTAGGGTCGAGCAGTACTTC
TRBV29-1	TRBD2	.	TRBJ2-1	CSVKGLAGGEQFF	TGCAGCGTGAAGGGACTAGCGGGGGGGGAGCAGTTCTTC
TRBV27	.	few	TRBJ1-5	CASSLGRQNQPQHF	TGTGCCAGCAGTCTCGGACGGCAGAATCAGCCCCAGCATTTT
TRBV2	.	few	TRBJ1-5	CASSRVTDSNQPQHF	TGTGCCAGCAGTAGGGTCACGGATAGCAATCAGCCCCAGCATTTT
TRBV11-1	.	.	TRBJ2-3	CASSFGGYDTDTQYF	TGTGCCAGCAGCTTTGGCGGCTACGACACAGATACGCAGTATTTT
TRBV28	.	once	TRBJ1-5	CASQGTGSNQPQHF	TGTGCCAGCCAGGGGACGGGTAGCAATCAGCCCCAGCATTTT
TRBV19	.	.	TRBJ2-1	CASSILGGRNEQFF	TGTGCCAGTAGTATTTTAGGAGGGAGGAATGAGCAGTTCTTC
TRBV5-1	.	.	TRBJ2-6	CASTNRYGGSFVLTF	TGCGCCAGCACTAACCGTTATGGGGGCTCGTTCGTCCTGACTTTC
TRBV5-1	TRBD2	.	TRBJ2-6	CASSFQRGVTGANVLTF	TGCGCCAGCAGCTTTCAGCGGGGGGTTACTGGGGCCAACGTCCTGACTTTC
TRBV7-9	.	.	TRBJ2-7	CASSLGGTEYEQYF	TGTGCCAGCAGCTTAGGCGGGACAGAGTACGAGCAGTACTTC
TRBV10-1	.	.	TRBJ1-5	CASSEGPNQPQHF	TGCGCCAGCAGTGAGGGGCCCAATCAGCCCCAGCATTTT
TRBV9	TRBD2	.	TRBJ2-3	CASSVEYRGLRAGTDTQYF	TGTGCCAGCAGCGTAGAATATCGGGGACTAAGGGCTGGCACAGATACGCAGTATTTT
TRBV7-9	.	.	TRBJ1-1	CASSSYIEAFF	TGTGCCAGCAGCTCGTATATTGAAGCTTTCTTT
TRBV2	TRBD2	few	TRBJ2-2	CASTGTRLTGELFF	TGTGCCAGCACAGGGACTAGACTCACCGGGGAGCTGTTTTTT
TRBV27	TRBD2	.	TRBJ2-1	CASSPRRGSSYNEQFF	TGTGCCAGCAGTCCCCGGCGGGGGAGCTCCTACAATGAGCAGTTCTTC
TRBV30	.	few	TRBJ1-5	CAWSVGGSNQPQHF	TGTGCCTGGAGTGTCGGGGGTTCAAATCAGCCCCAGCATTTT
TRBV28	.	.	TRBJ1-6	CASSLNGALHF	TGTGCCAGCAGTCTCAACGGGGCCCTCCACTTT
TRBV19	.	.	TRBJ2-7	CASSIDPGLRYEQYF	TGTGCCAGTAGTATAGATCCCGGATTAAGATACGAGCAGTACTTC
TRBV30	TRBD2	.	TRBJ2-5	CAWSHGLAEETQYF	TGTGCCTGGAGTCACGGACTAGCGGAAGAGACCCAGTACTTC
TRBV28	TRBD1	.	TRBJ2-1	CASSLWGQGQGNEQFF	TGTGCCAGCAGTTTATGGGGACAGGGGCAGGGCAATGAGCAGTTCTTC
TRBV5-1	.	.	TRBJ2-1	CASSLVLDATNEQFF	TGCGCCAGCAGCTTGGTTTTGGACGCGACCAATGAGCAGTTCTTC
TRBV19	.	.	TRBJ2-7	CASRDADHEQYF	TGTGCCAGCAGGGACGCCGACCACGAGCAGTACTTC
TRBV7-9	TRBD1	.	TRBJ2-7	CASSAQGQSSYEQYF	TGTGCCAGCAGCGCTCAGGGACAGAGTTCCTACGAGCAGTACTTC
TRBV5-6	.	.	TRBJ2-3	CASSFGVGTDTQYF	TGTGCCAGCAGCTTTGGGGTGGGCACAGATACGCAGTATTTT
TRBV7-8	.	.	TRBJ2-7	CASSLGDRSYEQYF	TGTGCCAGCAGCTTAGGGGATCGCTCCTACGAGCAGTACTTC
TRBV2	.	.	TRBJ2-3	CASRITTISTDTQYF	TGTGCCAGCAGAATCACAACTATCAGCACAGATACGCAGTATTTT
TRBV18	.	few	TRBJ1-6	CASSPKQGSSYNSPLHF	TGTGCCAGCTCACCAAAACAGGGAAGCTCCTATAATTCACCCCTCCACTTT
TRBV7-9	.	few	TRBJ1-5	CASSLDQGHQPQHF	TGTGCCAGCAGCTTAGACCAGGGACACCAGCCCCAGCATTTT
TRBV19	TRBD1	.	TRBJ2-3	CASRADRGTDTQYF	TGTGCCAGTAGAGCGGACAGGGGAACAGATACGCAGTATTTT
TRBV27	.	.	TRBJ1-1	CASSLKPNTEAFF	TGTGCCAGCAGTTTGAAACCGAACACTGAAGCTTTCTTT
TRBV9	TRBD1	.	TRBJ2-5	CASSKGQAQETQYF	TGTGCCAGCAGCAAGGGACAGGCCCAAGAGACCCAGTACTTC
TRBV7-2	TRBD2	.	TRBJ2-1	CASSIRRGAGEQFF	TGTGCCAGCAGCATTAGGCGGGGGGCCGGTGAGCAGTTCTTC
TRBV6-1	.	.	TRBJ1-6	CASSEAAGTSLHF	TGTGCCAGCAGTGAAGCGGCCGGGACCTCCCTCCACTTT
TRBV5-4	.	.	TRBJ2-5	CASSPERQGRETQYF	TGTGCCAGCAGCCCCGAGAGGCAGGGGAGAGAGACCCAGTACTTC
TRBV6-6	.	.	TRBJ1-2	CASHPGGRNYGYTF	TGTGCCAGCCATCCGGGTGGCAGAAACTATGGCTACACCTTC
TRBV19	.	.	TRBJ2-7	CASSMGWRDYEQYF	TGTGCCAGTAGTATGGGATGGCGAGACTACGAGCAGTACTTC
TRBV20-1	.	.	TRBJ2-3	CSASGRGFAGDTQYF	TGCAGTGCTAGTGGTCGAGGATTTGCGGGGGATACGCAGTATTTT
TRBV6-1	.	.	TRBJ1-2	CASSEWDKEEGYTF	TGTGCCAGCAGTGAGTGGGACAAAGAGGAAGGCTACACCTTC
TRBV14	.	.	TRBJ1-1	CASSRLRGGSGAFF	TGTGCCAGCAGCCGACTAAGGGGCGGCAGCGGGGCTTTCTTT
TRBV7-3	.	.	TRBJ2-2	CASSLGTATGELFF	TGTGCCAGCAGCTTAGGGACTGCCACCGGGGAGCTGTTTTTT
TRBV6-5	TRBD1	.	TRBJ2-2	CASSYRGRTGELFF	TGTGCCAGCAGTTACAGGGGGCGGACCGGGGAGCTGTTTTTT